These 32 T cell receptor beta chains were sequenced from one sample in a study of shared clonotypes between healthy human individuals. Assay used: immunoSEQ multiplex PCR; TCRdb lists only in-frame clones, some missing. The sample comprises about 2.3 million clones, over 90% of which are singletons, and about 0.41% rests with the top ten. The sample consisted of naive CD4+ T cells from PBMCs. Noted subset: CD45RA+ positively selected. All receptors come from a man between 18 and 35 years old in good health. Some clones in this sample may be carry-over from other donors' samples.

The chain is built from TRBV5-4 and TRBJ2-5; D uncertain. The CDR3 has 12 residues. V lost 0 bases and J lost 5, with 5 bases in between. Germline V gives CDR1 SGHNT, CDR2 YYREEE (reference sequence). The CDR3 nucleotides are TGTGCCAGCAGCTTGGTTGCCGAGACCCAGTACTTC. Encoded protein: CASSLVAETQYF.

This chain joins TRBV25-1 and TRBJ2-5, with 7 bases lining up with TRBD2. This CDR3 region has 14 residues. After removal of 6 bases from V and 5 bases from J, the junction contained 9 bases not matched to a gene. Germline V gene data show CDR1 as MGHDK and CDR2 as SYGVNS. CDR3 in amino acids: CASSSDQGGETQYF. The CDR3 DNA sequence: TGTGCCAGCAGCTCGGACCAGGGAGGGGAGACCCAGTACTTC.

The chain employs TRBV10-1 and TRBJ1-1; D remains ambiguous. Deletions cut 0 bases from V and 1 base from J, with 9 bases between. Per the germline V gene, CDR1 is WNHNN and CDR2 is SYGVQD (reference sequence). CDR3 size: 15 residues. CDR3 protein: CASSESKGRNTEAFF. The CDR3 nucleotides read TGCGCCAGCAGTGAGTCGAAAGGGAGGAACACTGAAGCTTTCTTT.

The rearrangement uses TRBV27 and TRBJ2-7, with 7 bases matching TRBD1. The CDR3 is 16 residues long. After removal of 2 bases from V and 0 bases from J, the junction contained 7 bases not matched to a gene. Germline CDR1 reads MNHEY; CDR2 reads SMNVEV (reference sequence). The CDR3, as DNA: TGTGCCAGCAGTTTAACACGGACAGGTCGCTCCTACGAGCAGTACTTC. This sequence encodes CASSLTRTGRSYEQYF.

This clone has just one count. This chain joins TRBV5-4 and TRBJ2-7, with TRBD2 matching 12 bases. This CDR3 is 16 amino acids long. The V and J ends lost 3 bases and 4 bases, in that order; junction bases with no gene match: 8. Looked up from germline, CDR1 is SGHNT and CDR2 is YYREEE (reference sequence). The CDR3 bases are TGTGCCAGCAGCTCTCCGACTAGCGGGAGTGGGTACGAGCAGTACTTC. Protein: CASSSPTSGSGYEQYF.

The chain has TRBV28 and TRBJ2-2; TRBD1 is a possible D gene (5 bases). From germline, CDR1 is MDHEN and CDR2 SYDVKM. This CDR3 comprises 14 residues. The ends were cut back, 0 bases at V and 6 bases at J, with 8 bases in the middle. The CDR3 protein is CASSLWAGSGELFF. Written as DNA, the CDR3 is TGTGCCAGCAGTTTATGGGCAGGGTCCGGGGAGCTGTTTTTT.

The chain recombines TRBV7-9 with TRBJ2-5, with TRBD2 matching over 9 bases. CDR3 length equals 15 residues. Germline CDR1 SEHNR, CDR2 FQNEAQ (reference sequence). V dropped 1 base and J dropped 1; count of bases not matched to a gene: 1. The CDR3 is CASSLGSGSQETQYF. In nucleotides, the CDR3 is TGTGCCAGCAGCTTAGGTAGCGGGAGCCAAGAGACCCAGTACTTC.

This rearrangement joins TRBV10-3 to TRBJ2-3; no definite D call. This CDR3 comprises 15 residues. With 1 base removed from V and 3 bases from J, the gap between germline ends came to 11 bases. CDR1 is ENHRY, CDR2 SYGVKD, per germline. The CDR3 here is CAISELRASTDTQYF. The CDR3, as DNA: TGTGCCATCAGTGAGTTACGGGCTAGTACAGATACGCAGTATTTT.

CDR3 coding DNA: TGCGCCAGCAGCCAAGTCCTAGCGCGGGAGCAGTACTTC. Translation: CASSQVLAREQYF. The chain has TRBV4-1 and TRBJ2-7, with a weak D call TRBD2 (6 bases). Germline V gene data show CDR1 as MGHRA and CDR2 as YSYEKL. Trimming left V 1 base short and J 7 bases short, with 11 bases between. This CDR3 contains 13 residues.

Here the CDR3 DNA reads TGTGCCAGCAGCTTAGAATCGGGGAGGGGCGAAGGCTATGGCTACACCTTC. Translated, it gives CASSLESGRGEGYGYTF. The chain recombines TRBV7-2 with TRBJ1-2; D possibly corresponds to TRBD1 (5 bases). Germline CDR1 is SGHTA and CDR2 is FQGNSA. CDR3 length equals 17 residues. Between the trimmed V and J ends, which lost 1 base and 4 bases, there was a span of 19 bases.

The rearrangement links TRBV18 to TRBJ1-4; TRBD1 agrees at 8 bases. CDR1 is KGHSH, CDR2 LQKENI, per germline. V shed 3 bases, J shed 6 bases, and the junction held 15 bases outside the gene matches. The CDR3 length is 18 residues. CDR3 in DNA: TGTGCCAGCTCACCGAGACAGGGGTTAGGGACCCGGGATGAAAAACTGTTTTTT. This translates into CASSPRQGLGTRDEKLFF.

CDR3 DNA sequence: TGTGCCAGTAAGGACAGTTGGAGCTCCTACGAGCAGTACTTC. Translated, it gives CASKDSWSSYEQYF. The chain combines TRBV19 with TRBJ2-7; a possible D gene is TRBD1 (6 bases). V was cut by 7 bases and J by 0 bases, with 13 bases left in between. The CDR3 has 14 residues. The germline CDR1 and CDR2 sequences are LNHDA and SQIVND (reference sequence).

The J gene is TRBJ2-7, the V gene TRBV6-5; TRBD1 aligns across 10 bases. The germline gives CDR1 MNHEY, CDR2 SVGAGI. The CDR3 is 14 residues long. V lost 2 bases and J lost 4; bases outside the gene matches: 2. The CDR3 DNA sequence: TGTGCCAGCAGTTACCCGGGACAGGGGTACGAGCAGTACTTC. This codes for CASSYPGQGYEQYF.

The chain recombines TRBV28 with TRBJ1-1, with a possible D match to TRBD1 (5 bases). The CDR3 extends over 16 amino acids. V lost 6 bases and J 1 base, leaving 18 bases between the germline ends. CDR1 MDHEN and CDR2 SYDVKM come from the germline V gene. DNA for the CDR3: TGTGCCAGCAGCAGACTTGGGGGTGTCAGGAACACTGAAGCTTTCTTT. Its translation: CASSRLGGVRNTEAFF.

The chain joins TRBV7-9 to TRBJ1-2, with D hard to call. This CDR3 is built from 14 residues. V lost 5 bases, J lost 4 bases, and 14 bases lay in between. The germline V gene has CDR1 SEHNR and CDR2 FQNEAQ (reference sequence). CDR3 loop: CASSPPVSGYGYTF. As DNA, the CDR3 is TGTGCCAGCAGCCCGCCCGTCTCTGGCTATGGCTACACCTTC.

The rearrangement uses TRBV7-3 and TRBJ2-3, with 8 nucleotides matching TRBD1. This CDR3 spans 16 amino acids. CDR1 and CDR2 from the germline V gene are SGHTA and FQGTGA. The V gene end was trimmed by 5 bases and the J gene end by 0 bases; junction bases not matched to a gene: 7. Written as DNA, the CDR3 is TGTGCCAGCAGCCGCGGCACAGGGGGTAGCACAGATACGCAGTATTTT. This encodes CASSRGTGGSTDTQYF.

The rearrangement links TRBV19 to TRBJ1-2; D call uncertain. The germline V gene encodes CDR1 LNHDA and CDR2 SQIVND (reference sequence). The CDR3 totals 15 residues. V lost 1 base and J 1 base, leaving 10 bases between the germline ends. The CDR3 spells CASSIAPNVNYGYTF. The CDR3 nucleotides are TGTGCCAGTAGTATAGCGCCGAACGTTAACTATGGCTACACCTTC.

The chain recombines TRBV28 with TRBJ1-1; 8 bases line up with TRBD1. This CDR3 is 15 amino acids long. With 6 bases clipped from V and 4 bases from J, the junction kept 10 bases outside the gene matches. The germline CDR1 and CDR2 sequences are MDHEN and SYDVKM. CDR3 bases: TGTGCCAGCAGCTCCGACAGGGGAAGGGGCACTGAAGCTTTCTTT. Residues: CASSSDRGRGTEAFF. The variable domain in full, completed from reference TRBV28 and TRBJ1-1, reads DVKVTQSSRYLVKRTGEKVFLECVQDMDHENMFWYRQDPGLGLRLIYFSYDVKMKEKGDIPEGYSVSREKKERFSLILESASTNQTSMYLCASSSDRGRGTEAFFGQGTRLTVV.

The V gene is TRBV7-3, the J gene TRBJ2-1; TRBD2 matches 7 bases. The V gene's germline CDR1 is SGHTA and CDR2 FQGTGA. The CDR3 extends over 17 amino acids. V gave up 0 bases and J gave up 10 bases; unmatched junction bases: 15. The CDR3 region is CASSLTSGLADPGEQFF. Here the CDR3 DNA reads TGTGCCAGCAGCTTAACTTCCGGGCTAGCGGATCCTGGGGAGCAGTTCTTC.

V gene TRBV6-1 combines with J gene TRBJ1-5, with D maybe TRBD1 (5 bases). This CDR3 comprises 14 residues. Germline V gives CDR1 MNHNS, CDR2 SASEGT. The V end lost 7 bases, the J end lost 1 base, and 11 bases lay between the germline ends. CDR3 DNA sequence: TGTGCCAGCAAGGGGACCCTAAGCAATCAGCCCCAGCATTTT. This translates into CASKGTLSNQPQHF.

As to this clone: This sample includes further DNA sequences coding for the same CDR3. The chain carries TRBV5-1 and TRBJ1-1; D is unresolved. V dropped 0 bases and J dropped 0 bases, with 6 bases sitting between them. The germline V gene encodes CDR1 SGHRS and CDR2 YFSETQ. This CDR3 has 14 amino acids. The CDR3 protein is CASSLAPMNTEAFF. The DNA of the CDR3 is TGCGCCAGCAGCTTGGCGCCCATGAACACTGAAGCTTTCTTT.

The rearrangement links TRBV7-3 to TRBJ2-7; a weak D match, TRBD2 (7 bases). The CDR3 is 19 residues long. Germline V gives CDR1 SGHTA, CDR2 FQGTGA. Trimming pared 1 base from V and 7 bases from J, leaving 29 bases between. The DNA of the CDR3 is TGTGCCAGCAGCTTAATTCGCGGGGGTTCCCCCCAAGGGACACCGGAGCAGTACTTC. Its protein product is CASSLIRGGSPQGTPEQYF. Combining the CDR3 with reference TRBV7-3 and TRBJ2-7 gives the whole variable domain GAGVSQTPSNKVTEKGKYVELRCDPISGHTALYWYRQSLGQGPEFLIYFQGTGAADDSGLPNDRFFAVRPEGSVSTLKIQRTERGDSAVYLCASSLIRGGSPQGTPEQYFGPGTRLTVT.

CDR3 nucleotides: TGTGCCAGCAGCAAGTATCAGGACGCTGCCTACGAGCAGTACTTC. Translating gives CASSKYQDAAYEQYF. This rearrangement joins TRBV7-2 to TRBJ2-7; D unclear. The CDR3 is 15 amino acids. Germline assignment: CDR1 SGHTA and CDR2 FQGNSA. V lost 5 bases and J 2 bases, leaving 16 bases between the germline ends.

The V and J genes are TRBV6-1 and TRBJ2-7, with TRBD1 matching over 7 bases. In germline, CDR1 is MNHNS, CDR2 SASEGT. Trimming at V came to 4 bases and at J to 2 bases, leaving 5 bases not matched to a gene. The CDR3 is 14 amino acids. CDR3 sequence reads: CASSVRDSAYEQYF. CDR3 nucleotide sequence: TGTGCCAGCAGTGTCCGGGACAGTGCCTACGAGCAGTACTTC.

As for this clone: Other nucleotide sequences in the sample specify the same CDR3. The rearrangement links TRBV2 to TRBJ2-5; D gene unclear. The CDR3 sequence is 11 residues long. Germline V gene lookup returns CDR1 SNHLY and CDR2 FYNNEI. Trimming stripped 6 bases from V and 4 bases from J, with 6 bases between. CDR3 DNA sequence: TGTGCCAGCAGAGGTGGAGAGACCCAGTACTTC. Protein sequence: CASRGGETQYF.

This clone was detected once. The rearrangement links TRBV28 to TRBJ1-4; perhaps TRBD1 as D (5 bases). The CDR3 extends over 13 amino acids. Germline V gene sequence: CDR1 MDHEN, CDR2 SYDVKM. V lost 5 bases, J lost 6 bases, and 10 bases lay in between. In nucleotides, the CDR3 is TGTGCCAGCAGTAAGGGACGAGATGAAAAACTGTTTTTT. Protein: CASSKGRDEKLFF.

The CDR3, as DNA: TGTGCCAGCCGGGGGGGGTCCCCCGTAAAGACTGAAGCTTTCTTT. The encoded protein is CASRGGSPVKTEAFF. This rearrangement joins TRBV28 to TRBJ1-1; D may be TRBD1 (5 bases). This CDR3 has 15 amino acids. Deletions cut 8 bases from V and 5 bases from J, with 21 bases between. CDR1 and CDR2 from the germline V gene are MDHEN and SYDVKM.

The CDR3 region is CASSPTGGTTYEQYF. Here the CDR3 DNA reads TGTGCCAGCAGCCCGACGGGGGGGACTACCTACGAGCAGTACTTC. V usage is TRBV7-3 and J usage is TRBJ2-7, with 8 positions matching TRBD2. The germline CDR1 and CDR2 sequences are SGHTA and FQGTGA. J was trimmed by 2 bases and V by 5 bases; bases with no gene match: 8. The CDR3 contains 15 residues.

This chain joins TRBV5-4 and TRBJ2-5; D could derive from TRBD1 or TRBD2 (5 bases each). The germline V gene has CDR1 SGHNT and CDR2 YYREEE (reference sequence). Trimming took off 6 bases at V and 2 bases at J, with 17 bases between the two ends. CDR3 length: 15 residues. CDR3 loop: CASTQIRGKQETQYF. In DNA, the CDR3 is TGTGCCAGCACCCAGATCCGGGGCAAACAAGAGACCCAGTACTTC.

The chain has TRBV6-1 and TRBJ2-4; 9 nucleotides align to TRBD1. CDR1 is MNHNS and CDR2 is SASEGT in the germline V gene. The J segment lost 4 bases and the V segment lost 0 bases, leaving 1 base of the junction unmatched. This CDR3 has 15 residues. This CDR3 is CASSEAGQGKNIQYF. DNA of the CDR3: TGTGCCAGCAGTGAAGCAGGACAGGGGAAAAACATTCAGTACTTC.

This chain connects TRBV4-1 to TRBJ1-6; tentatively, D is TRBD1 (5 bases). From germline, CDR1 is MGHRA and CDR2 YSYEKL. The CDR3 extends over 14 amino acids. V dropped 0 bases and J dropped 8 bases, with 8 bases sitting between them. Here the CDR3 DNA reads TGCGCCAGCAGCCAAGAGGTGGGGGATTCACCCCTCCACTTT. Encoded protein: CASSQEVGDSPLHF.

This chain uses TRBV5-4 with TRBJ2-2, with 8 positions matching TRBD1. J gave up 4 bases and V 4 bases, and 6 bases lay outside the gene matches. There are 15 residues in the CDR3. Germline CDR1 and CDR2: SGHNT and YYREEE (reference sequence). The CDR3 DNA reads TGTGCCAGCAGCGACAGGGGCCAGGGCACCGGGGAGCTGTTTTTT. It codes for CASSDRGQGTGELFF.